These 30 T cell receptor beta chains were all obtained from the same sample, sequenced in a study of response to subunit inactivated influenza vaccine (dated by TCRdb to 2016 to 2018). Libraries were prepared through RT-PCR. Sequencer: Illumina HiSeq 2500. TCRdb handled the public reads itself, with Q25 trimming in fastp and clone calling in MiXCR, and kept productive beta chains. Entries are consolidated by CDR3 protein sequence, retaining the most common genes and DNA. The sample has about 780,000 distinct CDR3 sequences on record, about 18% of them singletons. In total, the top ten clones hold approximately 11% of the sample. The sequences come from PBMCs from blood, collected more than 4 days after vaccination. The source of these receptors is a man aged 50 or older who received an inactivated influenza vaccine. Donor details come from another sample of the same person, matched by shared clones.

The J gene is TRBJ1-4, the V gene TRBV11-2; weak D call: TRBD1 (6 bases). CDR3 length: 16 amino acids. V was clipped by 5 bases and J by 6 bases, with 19 bases between them. Looked up from germline, CDR1 is SGHAT and CDR2 is FQNNGV. The CDR3 nucleotides are TGTGCCAGCAGCCAAACCTCTGGGGGCATTCATGAAAAACTGTTTTTT. Translating gives CASSQTSGGIHEKLFF.

The V and J genes are TRBV12-3 or TRBV12-4 and TRBJ2-3; D is ambiguous. The CDR3 loop spans 13 amino acids. Trimming took off 4 bases at V and 4 bases at J, with 9 bases between the two ends. The CDR3: CASSWVRADTQYF. The DNA for the CDR3 is TGTGCCAGCAGTTGGGTTAGGGCAGATACGCAGTATTTT.

V is TRBV20-1 and J is TRBJ1-5; a possible D gene is TRBD1 (5 bases). V was shortened by 4 bases and J by 0 bases, with 16 bases between the two germline ends. This CDR3 comprises 16 residues. CDR1 is DFQATT, CDR2 SNEGSKA, per germline (reference sequence). CDR3 protein: CSATKFPGLSNQPQHF. The CDR3 bases are TGCAGTGCTACAAAATTCCCGGGACTTAGCAATCAGCCCCAGCATTTT.

The chain couples TRBV5-5 to TRBJ2-3; D unresolved. In germline, CDR1 is SGHKS, CDR2 YYEKEE (reference sequence). The V end was cut by 4 bases, the J end by 0 bases, with 9 bases between. The CDR3 spans 14 residues. CDR3 sequence reads: CASSPDQSTDTQYF. In DNA, the CDR3 is TGTGCCAGCAGCCCCGACCAGAGCACAGATACGCAGTATTTT. The full variable domain, completed using reference TRBV5-5 and TRBJ2-3, is DAGVTQSPTHLIKTRGQQVTLRCSPISGHKSVSWYQQVLGQGPQFIFQYYEKEERGRGNFPDRFSARQFPNYSSELNVNALLLGDSALYLCASSPDQSTDTQYFGPGTRLTVL.

This clonotype was seen a few times. The chain has TRBV5-4 and TRBJ2-7; 10 nucleotides match TRBD2. The CDR3 totals 16 residues. J gave up 2 bases and V 0 bases, and 5 bases lay outside the gene matches. From germline, CDR1 is SGHNT and CDR2 YYREEE (reference sequence). Here the CDR3 DNA reads TGTGCCAGCAGCTTGGGACAGCGGGAGGGGGCCTACGAGCAGTACTTC. This sequence encodes CASSLGQREGAYEQYF. Complete variable domain (other parts from reference TRBV5-4 and TRBJ2-7): ETGVTQSPTHLIKTRGQQVTLRCSSQSGHNTVSWYQQALGQGPQFIFQYYREEENGRGNFPPRFSGLQFPNYSSELNVNALELDDSALYLCASSLGQREGAYEQYFGPGTRLTVT.

The V and J genes are TRBV10-3 and TRBJ1-3, with a weak D call TRBD1 (5 bases). CDR1 is ENHRY and CDR2 is SYGVKD in the germline V gene. V was pared by 2 bases and J by 4 bases, with 12 bases between. The CDR3 extends over 15 amino acids. The CDR3 DNA follows: TGTGCCATCAGTGAGGCCGGGACCGCCGGAAACACCATATATTTT. Amino acids: CAISEAGTAGNTIYF.

This clonotype was detected ten times or more. The CDR3 spells CAWRGGTGGLKQYF. For the CDR3, the DNA is TGTGCCTGGAGGGGCGGGACAGGGGGCTTGAAGCAGTACTTC. The rearrangement joins TRBV30 to TRBJ2-7; 12 bases agree with TRBD1. Germline V lookup: CDR1 GTSNPN, CDR2 SVGIG (reference sequence). The CDR3 sequence is 14 residues long. Germline trimming cut 3 bases from V and 8 bases from J; bases unmatched to any gene: 8.

This chain joins TRBV27 and TRBJ1-2; 9 bases match TRBD1. The V and J ends lost 7 bases and 6 bases, in that order; junction bases with no gene match: 9. This CDR3 has 14 residues. Germline lookup yields CDR1 MNHEY and CDR2 SMNVEV (reference sequence). Here the CDR3 DNA reads TGTGCCAGCAAGACAGGGGGTTTAGTGGATGGCTACACCTTC. Its protein is CASKTGGLVDGYTF.

The CDR3 DNA is TGTGCTAGTGGTTTGGTATTGGGACGGGACGCCTACAATGAGCAGTTCTTC. This sequence encodes CASGLVLGRDAYNEQFF. The chain combines TRBV12-5 with TRBJ2-1; D tentatively fits TRBD1 or TRBD2 (5 bases each). V lost 0 bases to trimming and J lost 2 bases, with 14 bases between them. CDR3 size: 17 residues. Per the germline V gene, CDR1 is LGHNT and CDR2 is FRNRAP.

Ten or more counts support this clonotype. The chain links TRBV29-1 to TRBJ2-4; D might be TRBD1 (6 bases). The CDR3 extends over 14 amino acids. Per germline, CDR1 SQVTM and CDR2 ANQGSEA. Trimming took off 4 bases at V and 1 base at J, with 11 bases between the two ends. CDR3 sequence: CSVVIQGAKNIQYF. Here the CDR3 DNA reads TGCAGCGTTGTAATTCAGGGGGCCAAAAACATTCAGTACTTC.

This clonotype showed up many times. The chain carries TRBV24-1 and TRBJ2-2, with D hard to call. Germline values: CDR1 KGHDR, CDR2 SFDVKD. Trimming removed 9 bases from V and 3 bases from J, with 13 bases in between. The CDR3 totals 14 residues. Written as DNA, the CDR3 is TGTGCCACCTCTTCTGGGTTCGACACCGGGGAGCTGTTTTTT. Protein product: CATSSGFDTGELFF.

V and J are TRBV12-3 or TRBV12-4 and TRBJ2-1, with D uncertain. V lost 6 bases and J 9 bases, leaving 15 bases between the germline ends. CDR3 size: 13 residues. CDR3 loop: CASSISTRPEQFF. CDR3 in DNA: TGTGCCAGCAGCATCTCGACCCGCCCTGAGCAGTTCTTC.

About this clonotype itself: No DNA is shown, since the ends of the CDR3 on it are uncertain; the CDR3 is the one TCRdb lists. V usage is TRBV28 and J usage is TRBJ2-7; the listed D gene, TRBD1, was not tested against the DNA. Germline assignment: CDR1 MDHEN and CDR2 SYDVKM. Both ends counted, the CDR3 spans 12 residues. The CDR3 loop reads CASSSSGGFWYF.

This rearrangement joins TRBV20-1 to TRBJ1-1, with D perhaps TRBD1 (6 bases). The CDR3 has 14 amino acids. The V end lost 5 bases, the J end lost 3 bases, and 16 bases lay between the germline ends. CDR1 DFQATT and CDR2 SNEGSKA come from the germline V gene (reference sequence). CDR3 protein: CSAAQGGGHTEAFF. CDR3 DNA sequence: TGCAGTGCTGCACAGGGAGGGGGGCACACTGAAGCTTTCTTT.

The sample holds a few counts of this clonotype. The rearrangement links TRBV7-6 to TRBJ1-5; a possible D gene is TRBD1 (6 bases). CDR3 length: 15 residues. Trimming pared 5 bases from V and 3 bases from J, leaving 14 bases between. From germline, CDR1 is SGHVS and CDR2 FNYEAQ. The CDR3 sequence: CASSPQGGYNQPQHF. CDR3 bases: TGTGCCAGCAGCCCACAGGGTGGGTACAATCAGCCCCAGCATTTT.

This clonotype has only one observation. V usage is TRBV18 and J usage is TRBJ1-1; 7 bases line up with TRBD1. Germline V gene data show CDR1 as KGHSH and CDR2 as LQKENI. The CDR3 has 13 amino acids. J gave up 6 bases and V 4 bases, and 5 bases lay outside the gene matches. The CDR3 protein is CASSQDRAPEAFF. In DNA, the CDR3 is TGTGCCAGCTCACAAGACAGGGCTCCTGAAGCTTTCTTT.

This clonotype has only a few counts. V gene TRBV5-1 combines with J gene TRBJ1-3; D is perhaps TRBD1 (5 bases). This CDR3 spans 17 amino acids. V dropped 0 bases and J dropped 0 bases, with 13 bases sitting between them. The germline V gene encodes CDR1 SGHRS and CDR2 YFSETQ. The CDR3 region has the DNA TGCGCCAGCAGCTTGGATGGGGGAAAGAGCTCTGGAAACACCATATATTTT. This translates into CASSLDGGKSSGNTIYF.

This clonotype has just a few counts. The V gene is TRBV4-1, the J gene TRBJ1-5, with unresolved D. Germline V gene data show CDR1 as MGHRA and CDR2 as YSYEKL. V lost 0 bases to trimming and J lost 0 bases, with 3 bases between them. This CDR3 has 14 amino acids. In DNA, the CDR3 is TGCGCCAGCAGCCAAGATTATAGCAATCAGCCCCAGCATTTT. It codes for CASSQDYSNQPQHF.

The J gene is TRBJ1-4, the V gene TRBV27, with 9 bases lining up with TRBD1. Trimming removed 6 bases from V and 7 bases from J; junction bases left unmatched: 3. Per germline, CDR1 MNHEY and CDR2 SMNVEV (reference sequence). There are 13 residues in the CDR3. CDR3 in amino acids: CASRGQGPEKLFF. CDR3 DNA: TGTGCCAGCAGGGGACAGGGACCTGAAAAACTGTTTTTT. The full variable domain, completed using reference TRBV27 and TRBJ1-4, is EAQVTQNPRYLITVTGKKLTVTCSQNMNHEYMSWYRQDPGLGLRQIYYSMNVEVTDKGDVPEGYKVSRKEKRNFPLILESPSPNQTSLYFCASRGQGPEKLFFGSGTQLSVL.

This chain joins TRBV10-3 and TRBJ2-7; 7 positions agree with TRBD2. The CDR3 has 13 amino acids. The V gene end was trimmed by 11 bases and the J gene end by 2 bases; junction bases not matched to a gene: 9. Germline assignment: CDR1 ENHRY and CDR2 SYGVKD. Written as DNA, the CDR3 is TGTGCCGCCCGGGGGGACTCCGCCTACGAGCAGTACTTC. Translating it yields CAARGDSAYEQYF.

This clonotype was seen at least ten times. V gene TRBV10-3 combines with J gene TRBJ1-5; possible D gene TRBD1, 6 bases. Germline V gives CDR1 ENHRY, CDR2 SYGVKD. This CDR3 contains 14 residues. V was trimmed by 3 bases and J by 4 bases, leaving 10 bases between them. The CDR3 DNA reads as TGTGCCATCAGTGACTACAGGGAGAATCAGCCCCAGCATTTT. Protein product: CAISDYRENQPQHF.

V gene TRBV5-6 combines with J gene TRBJ2-2; D perhaps matches TRBD1 (5 bases). Germline V gene data show CDR1 as SGHDT and CDR2 as YYEEEE. Trimming took off 3 bases at V and 4 bases at J, with 16 bases between the two ends. There are 16 residues in the CDR3. CDR3 nucleotides: TGTGCCAGCAGCTCGGACGTTAGACAGCTCACCGGGGAGCTGTTTTTT. Its translation is CASSSDVRQLTGELFF.

This clonotype has just one count. This chain uses TRBV5-1 with TRBJ2-3; no definite D call. From germline, CDR1 is SGHRS and CDR2 YFSETQ. Trimming took off 4 bases at V and 4 bases at J, with 10 bases between the two ends. The CDR3 contains 13 residues. For the CDR3, the DNA is TGCGCCAGCAGCCCCATTGGGGCAGATACGCAGTATTTT. This sequence encodes CASSPIGADTQYF.

With regard to this clonotype: A read error may be the cause here, since a much bigger clone is one base away. The chain is built from TRBV20-1 and TRBJ2-7; weak D call: TRBD1 (5 bases). The length of the CDR3 is 13 residues. V was cut by 3 bases and J by 2 bases, with 11 bases left in between. From germline, CDR1 is DFQATT and CDR2 SNEGSKA (reference sequence). The DNA for the CDR3 is TGCAGTGCTAGCGCCAGGGCCCCCTACGAGCAGTACTTC. Protein: CSASARAPYEQYF.

This clonotype was counted many times. The chain recombines TRBV5-1 with TRBJ2-1; 7 bases match TRBD1. The CDR3 extends over 14 amino acids. Germline values: CDR1 SGHRS, CDR2 YFSETQ. Trimming cost V 0 bases and J 7 bases; bases outside gene matches: 4. As DNA, the CDR3 is TGCGCCAGCAGCTTGGCGGGACAGACAAATGAGCAGTTCTTC. Protein: CASSLAGQTNEQFF. The full variable domain, its missing parts supplied by reference TRBV5-1 and TRBJ2-1, is KAGVTQTPRYLIKTRGQQVTLSCSPISGHRSVSWYQQTPGQGLQFLFEYFSETQRNKGNFPGRFSGRQFSNSRSEMNVSTLELGDSALYLCASSLAGQTNEQFFGPGTRLTVL.

This clonotype appeared a few times. The chain recombines TRBV6-2 or TRBV6-3 with TRBJ2-1; TRBD2 agrees at 10 bases. The junction had 5 bases not matched to a gene; V was cut back by 2 bases and J by 4 bases. Germline CDR1 and CDR2: MNHEY and SVGEGT. This CDR3 has 16 residues. The CDR3 is CASSYIPGLAYNEQFF. CDR3 nucleotide sequence: TGTGCCAGCAGTTACATTCCGGGACTAGCGTACAATGAGCAGTTCTTC.

This clonotype was seen a handful of times. This chain uses TRBV20-1 with TRBJ1-6; the D is unclear. The V end lost 2 bases, the J end lost 4 bases, and 9 bases lay between the germline ends. CDR3 length: 14 residues. Germline CDR1 is DFQATT and CDR2 is SNEGSKA (reference sequence). CDR3 sequence (DNA): TGCAGTGCTAGAACTGTGGGGTATAATTCACCCCTCCACTTT. Amino acid sequence: CSARTVGYNSPLHF.

This clonotype showed up just a few times. The chain uses TRBV20-1 and TRBJ2-1, with 10 bases fitting TRBD2. V dropped 6 bases and J dropped 5; count of bases not matched to a gene: 10. Germline CDR1 and CDR2: DFQATT and SNEGSKA (reference sequence). The CDR3 consists of 15 residues. The CDR3 DNA sequence: TGCAGTGCGAGCGGGAGGGCAGGACTAGACAATGAGCAGTTCTTC. This translates into CSASGRAGLDNEQFF.

The chain uses TRBV6-5 and TRBJ1-2; no definite D call. The V end was cut by 2 bases, the J end by 2 bases, with 9 bases between. Germline V lookup: CDR1 MNHEY, CDR2 SVGAGI. The CDR3 contains 14 residues. The CDR3 DNA sequence: TGTGCCAGCAGTTACGCGCCCTTCAACTATGGCTACACCTTC. This translates into CASSYAPFNYGYTF.

This clonotype was observed a handful of times. The V and J genes are TRBV7-2 and TRBJ2-1, with 8 bases aligning to TRBD2. The CDR3 has 14 residues. CDR1 SGHTA and CDR2 FQGNSA come from the germline V gene. The V segment lost 2 bases and the J segment 6 bases; nucleotides outside the gene matches: 3. The CDR3 nucleotides read TGTGCCAGCAGCTTACCGGGAGGGGGCAATGAGCAGTTCTTC. Protein product: CASSLPGGGNEQFF.